Shown below are 21 T cell receptor beta chains from a single sample sequenced in a study of blood T cell repertoires in COVID-19. The assay was immunoSEQ multiplex PCR, and TCRdb's table has in-frame clones only and misses some. Among 95,000 to 150,000 clones listed, roughly 89% were seen once. Material for sequencing was PBMCs or T cells enriched from blood (not recorded which). These receptors came from a woman aged 25-40 years who had recovered from COVID-19.

This sequence joins TRBV12-5 and TRBJ2-2; D uncertain. CDR1 is LGHNT, CDR2 FRNRAP, per germline. V lost 4 bases and J 4 bases, leaving 4 bases between the germline ends. The CDR3 spans 12 residues. CDR3 sequence (DNA): TGTGCTAGTGGTTCCTCCACCGGGGAGCTGTTTTTT. This codes for CASGSSTGELFF.

The gene calls are TRBV12-3 or TRBV12-4 and TRBJ1-1; D is perhaps TRBD1 (6 bases). The CDR3 length is 12 residues. The germline V and J ends were trimmed by 8 bases and 3 bases, with 10 bases remaining between them. This chain's CDR3 is CASGTFYTEAFF. The CDR3, as DNA: TGTGCCAGCGGGACATTTTACACTGAAGCTTTCTTT.

The rearrangement links TRBV6-1 to TRBJ2-7, with TRBD1 identical over 7 bases. The CDR3 is made up of 13 amino acids. J lost 10 bases, V lost 0 bases, and 6 bases had no gene match. The germline CDR1 and CDR2 sequences are MNHNS and SASEGT. The CDR3 region is CASSEAPDRAQYF. The DNA of the CDR3 is TGTGCCAGCAGTGAAGCCCCCGACAGGGCCCAGTACTTC.

The chain carries TRBV4-2 and TRBJ2-2, with TRBD2 matching 10 bases. CDR1 is LGHNA and CDR2 is YNFKEQ in the germline V gene. Losses at the gene ends were 1 base for V and 6 bases for J; bases not matched to a gene: 26. This CDR3 is 23 amino acids long. The CDR3 region is CASSQGAWGIPGLADVLSGELFF. CDR3 nucleotides: TGTGCCAGCAGCCAAGGGGCATGGGGGATTCCCGGACTAGCGGATGTGCTGTCCGGGGAGCTGTTTTTT.

The J gene is TRBJ2-1, the V gene TRBV19; 13 bases are shared with TRBD2. The trim removed 0 bases at V and 7 bases at J, leaving 6 bases unmatched. Germline CDR1 and CDR2: LNHDA and SQIVND (reference sequence). CDR3 length: 17 amino acids. CDR3 DNA sequence: TGTGCCAGTAGTATAGAAGGGACTAGCGGGATAAAAAATGAGCAGTTCTTC. This sequence encodes CASSIEGTSGIKNEQFF. Based on the CDR3 plus reference TRBV19 and TRBJ2-1, the full variable domain is DGGITQSPKYLFRKEGQNVTLSCEQNLNHDAMYWYRQDPGQGLRLIYYSQIVNDFQKGDIAEGYSVSREKKESFPLTVTSAQKNPTAFYLCASSIEGTSGIKNEQFFGPGTRLTVL.

The chain combines TRBV7-2 with TRBJ1-5; D not resolved. The CDR3 is made up of 15 amino acids. Germline CDR1 reads SGHTA; CDR2 reads FQGNSA. V was pared by 5 bases and J by 3 bases, with 14 bases between. CDR3 sequence: CASSLKRGFNQPQHF. The CDR3 nucleotides read TGTGCCAGCAGCCTTAAGCGGGGTTTCAATCAGCCCCAGCATTTT.

The chain combines TRBV7-2 with TRBJ1-3, with a tentative D call TRBD1 (5 bases). Trimming left V 1 base short and J 5 bases short, with 9 bases between. Germline lookup yields CDR1 SGHTA and CDR2 FQGNSA. The CDR3 is made up of 14 amino acids. The CDR3 spells CASSLDRSRNTIYF. The CDR3 region has the DNA TGTGCCAGCAGCTTAGACAGGAGTCGAAACACCATATATTTT.

This sequence joins TRBV6-1 and TRBJ1-1; D is unresolved. The germline V and J ends were trimmed by 2 bases and 7 bases, with 8 bases remaining between them. In germline, CDR1 is MNHNS, CDR2 SASEGT. The CDR3 has 12 amino acids. CDR3 sequence (DNA): TGTGCCAGCAGTGAACCGGAGGTTGAAGCTTTCTTT. Amino acids: CASSEPEVEAFF.

The chain has TRBV5-1 and TRBJ2-7; 10 bases are a match to TRBD1. The CDR3 has 14 residues. Per germline, CDR1 SGHRS and CDR2 YFSETQ. V dropped 1 base and J dropped 7; count of bases not matched to a gene: 5. The CDR3 reads CASSLRQGAREQYF. In nucleotides, the CDR3 is TGCGCCAGCAGCTTGAGACAGGGGGCAAGAGAGCAGTACTTC.

This clone has a single count. The chain joins TRBV6-2 or TRBV6-3 to TRBJ1-6, with 8 bases fitting TRBD1. The CDR3 runs 15 residues. Trimming took 2 bases from V and 8 from J; bases not matched to a gene: 5. Germline values: CDR1 MNHEY, CDR2 SVGEGT. This CDR3 reads CASSYVGTGDSPLHF. The DNA for the CDR3 is TGTGCCAGCAGTTACGTCGGGACAGGAGATTCACCCCTCCACTTT.

This clone was counted only a few times. The V and J genes are TRBV11-2 and TRBJ1-1; no firm D call. CDR1 and CDR2 from the germline V gene are SGHAT and FQNNGV. Trimming stripped 5 bases from V and 0 bases from J, with 13 bases between. The CDR3 length is 15 residues. The CDR3 reads CASSPRANLNTEAFF. CDR3 bases: TGTGCCAGCAGCCCGAGGGCCAATTTGAACACTGAAGCTTTCTTT. Using reference TRBV11-2 and TRBJ1-1 for the parts outside the CDR3, the full variable domain is EAGVAQSPRYKIIEKRQSVAFWCNPISGHATLYWYQQILGQGPKLLIQFQNNGVVDDSQLPKDRFSAERLKGVDSTLKIQPAKLEDSAVYLCASSPRANLNTEAFFGQGTRLTVV.

This sequence joins TRBV4-3 and TRBJ1-2, with D unresolved. V was clipped by 3 bases and J by 4 bases, with 15 bases between them. CDR1 and CDR2 (germline): LGHNA, YSLEER. The CDR3 spans 15 residues. The CDR3 DNA sequence: TGCGCCAGCAGCCACCCGACCAGAGGGAGCTATGGCTACACCTTC. Amino acids: CASSHPTRGSYGYTF.

This clone was recorded once. This sequence joins TRBV27 and TRBJ2-7; 9 bases match TRBD2. The ends lost 0 bases at V and 0 bases at J; junction bases unmatched: 3. Germline loops: CDR1 MNHEY, CDR2 SMNVEV (reference sequence). The CDR3 is 16 residues long. CDR3 region: CASSLSLAGISYEQYF. For the CDR3, the DNA is TGTGCCAGCAGTTTATCTCTAGCGGGAATCTCCTACGAGCAGTACTTC.

The V call is TRBV19, the J call TRBJ2-7; 11 positions agree with TRBD1. CDR1 and CDR2 (germline): LNHDA, SQIVND (reference sequence). This CDR3 comprises 15 residues. V shed 2 bases, J shed 7 bases, and the junction held 7 bases outside the gene matches. Here the CDR3 DNA reads TGTGCCAGTAGTATAACCGGACAGGGGGCCGGGGAGCAGTACTTC. Protein sequence: CASSITGQGAGEQYF.

The chain carries TRBV6-5 and TRBJ2-7; perhaps TRBD1 as D (5 bases). Germline V gene lookup returns CDR1 MNHEY and CDR2 SVGAGI. The CDR3 consists of 15 residues. V lost 0 bases and J 0 bases, leaving 9 bases between the germline ends. DNA for the CDR3: TGTGCCAGCAGTTACTCGACAGCTAACTCCTACGAGCAGTACTTC. Protein product: CASSYSTANSYEQYF.

The J gene is TRBJ2-7, the V gene TRBV19, with TRBD2 identical over 7 bases. V shed 5 bases and J 4 bases; nucleotides not matched to a gene: 8. There are 14 residues in the CDR3. Germline loops: CDR1 LNHDA, CDR2 SQIVND (reference sequence). The CDR3 spells CASSPGLEEYEQYF. As DNA, the CDR3 is TGTGCCAGTAGTCCCGGACTAGAAGAGTACGAGCAGTACTTC.

This rearrangement joins TRBV6-6 to TRBJ2-7, with TRBD2 matching over 10 bases. This CDR3 has 16 amino acids. CDR1 and CDR2 from the germline V gene are MNHNY and SVGAGI (reference sequence). The J segment lost 3 bases and the V segment lost 6 bases, leaving 11 bases of the junction unmatched. The DNA for the CDR3 is TGTGCCAGCAGCACGACTTCCGGGACTAGCGACTACGAGCAGTACTTC. As protein: CASSTTSGTSDYEQYF.

The chain joins TRBV28 to TRBJ1-1, with D perhaps matching TRBD1 (5 bases). This CDR3 region has 13 residues. V lost 6 bases, J lost 2 bases, and 10 bases lay in between. Germline-derived CDR1 and CDR2 are MDHEN and SYDVKM. This CDR3 is CASSDQGNTEAFF. For the CDR3, the DNA is TGTGCCAGCAGCGATCAGGGTAACACTGAAGCTTTCTTT.

This chain joins TRBV6-5 and TRBJ2-1, with 9 bases that match TRBD2. The CDR3 is 13 amino acids. Germline values: CDR1 MNHEY, CDR2 SVGAGI. The ends lost 8 bases at V and 6 bases at J; junction bases unmatched: 5. The CDR3 DNA follows: TGTGCCAGCGAACTAGCGGGTTCCAATGAGCAGTTCTTC. This gives the protein CASELAGSNEQFF.

The rearrangement uses TRBV4-3 and TRBJ1-6, with a tentative D call TRBD1 (6 bases). This CDR3 spans 17 amino acids. V lost 4 bases to trimming and J lost 5 bases, with 18 bases between them. Germline-derived CDR1 and CDR2 are LGHNA and YSLEER. The CDR3 DNA reads TGCGCCAGCAGCCGAAGACAGGTTTTTGGGGATAATTCACCCCTCCACTTT. Translation gives CASSRRQVFGDNSPLHF.

The J gene is TRBJ2-3, the V gene TRBV18, with D perhaps matching TRBD2 (5 bases). Germline CDR1 and CDR2: KGHSH and LQKENI. The CDR3 spans 16 residues. V lost 2 bases and J 3 bases, leaving 15 bases between the germline ends. CDR3 in amino acids: CASSPSVLAVTDTQYF. DNA of the CDR3: TGTGCCAGCTCACCATCAGTCCTAGCCGTGACAGATACGCAGTATTTT.